The source of this TCR beta chain is a study of long-term antiretroviral therapy in people with HIV. Notes on this clone: The antigen is undetermined.

The authors ran the immunoSEQ assay, v3.0, at survey level. Generated by immunoSEQ multiplex PCR, the TCRdb table keeps only in-frame clones and is missing some. The table lists about 6,400 clones, about three quarters of them singletons. Overall study findings and caveats: Clonal expansions arising prior to ART prevailed in the repertoire at every time point. An increase in diversity followed ART, yet levels stayed below transplant donor controls.

CDR3 length: 15 residues. CDR1 is SGHNT and CDR2 is YENEEA in the germline V gene. V lost 1 base to trimming and J lost 3 bases, with 13 bases between them. The V and J genes are TRBV11-3 and TRBJ2-7, with D maybe TRBD2 (6 bases). Material: unsorted PBMCs, obtained 0.5 years before starting antiretroviral therapy. This clonotype was obtained from a man aged 40-49 years with HIV. The chain's CDR3 is CASSLGSGLNYEQYF. The CDR3 DNA is TGTGCCAGCAGCTTAGGAAGCGGGCTGAACTACGAGCAGTACTTC. Full variable domain (outside the CDR3, taken from reference TRBV11-3 and TRBJ2-7): EAGVVQSPRYKIIEKKQPVAFWCNPISGHNTLYWYLQNLGQGPELLIRYENEEAVDDSQLPKDRFSAERLKGVDSTLKIQPAELGDSAVYLCASSLGSGLNYEQYFGPGTRLTVT.